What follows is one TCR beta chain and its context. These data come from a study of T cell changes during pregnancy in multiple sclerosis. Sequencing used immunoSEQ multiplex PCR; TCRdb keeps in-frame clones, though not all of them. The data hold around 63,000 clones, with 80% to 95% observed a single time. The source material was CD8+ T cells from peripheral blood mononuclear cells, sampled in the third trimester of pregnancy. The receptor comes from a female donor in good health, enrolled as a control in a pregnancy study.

The CDR3 sequence is CASSSQTGGRFGEQYF. DNA for the CDR3: TGTGCCAGCAGCTCCCAGACAGGGGGCAGGTTCGGCGAGCAGTACTTC. V usage is TRBV5-6 and J usage is TRBJ2-7; 10 bases map to TRBD1. From germline, CDR1 is SGHDT and CDR2 YYEEEE. The CDR3 is 16 residues long. Losses at the gene ends were 3 bases for V and 6 bases for J; bases not matched to a gene: 12.